The 24 T cell receptor beta chains presented below share a single source sample, sequenced in a study of CD8+ T cells in alopecia areata. Sequencing used cDNA as its template, made by extracting RNA and reverse transcribing it. Sequencing used immunoSEQ multiplex PCR; TCRdb keeps in-frame clones, though not all of them. The sample records 200,000 to 250,000 clones, more than 50% being singletons. Sequenced sample: CD8+ T cells sorted from blood. These receptors came from a human donor in good health.

This chain joins TRBV6-5 and TRBJ1-5, with 10 bases aligning to TRBD1. Looked up from germline, CDR1 is MNHEY and CDR2 is SVGAGI. V gave up 5 bases and J gave up 7 bases; unmatched junction bases: 8. The CDR3 totals 15 residues. The CDR3 DNA reads TGTGCCAGCAGTGCCGGGACAGGGGTAGGGCAGCCCCAGCATTTT. Amino acid sequence: CASSAGTGVGQPQHF.

The rearrangement links TRBV9 to TRBJ2-7, with D unclear. V was shortened by 0 bases and J by 2 bases, with 9 bases between the two germline ends. CDR1 SGDLS and CDR2 YYNGEE come from the germline V gene. The CDR3 is made up of 14 amino acids. CDR3 DNA: TGTGCCAGCAGCGTAGCGGTAGAAGCCTACGAGCAGTACTTC. Its protein product is CASSVAVEAYEQYF.

A few counts support this clone. The chain combines TRBV30 with TRBJ2-5; 11 bases map to TRBD1. V lost 7 bases, J lost 5 bases, and 9 bases stayed unmatched. From germline, CDR1 is GTSNPN and CDR2 SVGIG (reference sequence). The length of the CDR3 is 14 residues. CDR3 residues: CAFQPGQGVETQYF. CDR3 DNA: TGTGCCTTTCAGCCGGGACAGGGGGTGGAGACCCAGTACTTC. The full variable domain, rest sourced from reference TRBV30 and TRBJ2-5, is SQTIHQWPATLVQPVGSPLSLECTVEGTSNPNLYWYRQAAGRGLQLLFYSVGIGQISSEVPQNLSASRPQDRQFILSSKKLLLSDSGFYLCAFQPGQGVETQYFGPGTRLLVL.

The chain uses TRBV27 and TRBJ1-2; maybe TRBD1 (6 bases). V lost 4 bases to trimming and J lost 4 bases, with 10 bases between them. Germline values: CDR1 MNHEY, CDR2 SMNVEV (reference sequence). The CDR3 has 13 residues. In DNA form, the CDR3 reads TGTGCCAGCAGTTCAGAGGACAGCTATGGCTACACCTTC. It translates to CASSSEDSYGYTF.

To note about this clone: The sample carries other DNA sequences with the same CDR3. The chain joins TRBV4-1 to TRBJ1-6; D is perhaps TRBD1 (6 bases). Between the trimmed V and J ends, which lost 3 bases and 0 bases, there was a span of 6 bases. Germline V CDR1 and CDR2: MGHRA, YSYEKL. The CDR3 is 15 amino acids. CDR3 in amino acids: CASSQDSSYNSPLHF. The DNA for the CDR3 is TGCGCCAGCAGCCAGGACAGCTCCTATAATTCACCCCTCCACTTT.

V and J are TRBV27 and TRBJ1-1, with D uncertain. This CDR3 contains 16 residues. Germline CDR1 reads MNHEY; CDR2 reads SMNVEV (reference sequence). Between the trimmed V and J ends, which lost 4 bases and 2 bases, there was a span of 17 bases. DNA of the CDR3: TGTGCCAGCAGTTCCCTTTTGAGGCCTCTTAACACTGAAGCTTTCTTT. Encoded protein: CASSSLLRPLNTEAFF.

The rearrangement joins TRBV4-1 to TRBJ2-1; D is perhaps TRBD2 (7 bases). The CDR3 runs to 15 residues. V was trimmed by 3 bases and J by 8 bases, leaving 17 bases between them. CDR1 and CDR2 (germline): MGHRA, YSYEKL. The CDR3: CASSHPVGGLDEQFF. CDR3 sequence (DNA): TGCGCCAGCAGCCATCCAGTGGGGGGGCTTGATGAGCAGTTCTTC.

The CDR3 nucleotides read TGTGCCAGTGGAGGTGGCTACACCTTC. It translates to CASGGGYTF. This chain uses TRBV19 with TRBJ1-2; D is unclear. The CDR3 is 9 amino acids. Germline assignment: CDR1 LNHDA and CDR2 SQIVND (reference sequence). Trimming left V 8 bases short and J 7 bases short, with 5 bases between. Using reference TRBV19 and TRBJ1-2 for the parts outside the CDR3, the full variable domain is DGGITQSPKYLFRKEGQNVTLSCEQNLNHDAMYWYRQDPGQGLRLIYYSQIVNDFQKGDIAEGYSVSREKKESFPLTVTSAQKNPTAFYLCASGGGYTFGSGTRLTVV.

The table lists this clone with a few counts. The genes are TRBV11-2 and TRBJ1-2; perhaps TRBD1 as D (5 bases). Germline V gives CDR1 SGHAT, CDR2 FQNNGV. The CDR3 contains 13 residues. V lost 4 bases and J 4 bases, leaving 10 bases between the germline ends. As DNA, the CDR3 is TGTGCCAGCAGCTCCGGGGGACGCTATGGCTACACCTTC. As protein: CASSSGGRYGYTF.

V gene TRBV16 combines with J gene TRBJ1-1; D is perhaps TRBD1 (5 bases). This CDR3 comprises 12 residues. V lost 3 bases, J lost 7 bases, and 9 bases lay in between. CDR1 is KGHSY, CDR2 FQNENV, per germline. CDR3 sequence: CASSHGGGEAFF. CDR3 bases: TGTGCCAGCAGCCACGGGGGGGGTGAAGCTTTCTTT.

The chain employs TRBV30 and TRBJ2-5; TRBD2 aligns across 10 bases. CDR3 length equals 16 residues. Germline CDR1 GTSNPN, CDR2 SVGIG (reference sequence). The V segment lost 5 bases and the J segment 1 base; nucleotides outside the gene matches: 10. This chain's CDR3 is CAWVADSGGLQETQYF. DNA for the CDR3: TGTGCCTGGGTGGCGGATAGCGGGGGGCTCCAAGAGACCCAGTACTTC.

The J gene is TRBJ1-6, the V gene TRBV4-1; 7 positions match TRBD1. Germline values: CDR1 MGHRA, CDR2 YSYEKL. V dropped 3 bases and J dropped 8; count of bases not matched to a gene: 10. CDR3 length: 16 amino acids. This chain's CDR3 is CASSQPQGQYDSPLHF. The CDR3 bases are TGCGCCAGCAGCCAGCCTCAGGGACAGTACGATTCACCCCTCCACTTT.

The chain recombines TRBV5-1 with TRBJ1-1; D remains ambiguous. V lost 4 bases, J lost 3 bases, and 13 bases lay in between. The CDR3 is 14 residues long. Germline assignment: CDR1 SGHRS and CDR2 YFSETQ. CDR3 coding DNA: TGCGCCAGCAGCACGACCCCGAGTGACACTGAAGCTTTCTTT. Its protein product is CASSTTPSDTEAFF.

The V call is TRBV7-6, the J call TRBJ2-3; the D gene is possibly TRBD2 (5 bases). The CDR3 is 14 amino acids. The germline V gene encodes CDR1 SGHVS and CDR2 FNYEAQ. The V end was cut by 5 bases, the J end by 2 bases, with 11 bases between. This CDR3 is CASSELETTDTQYF. DNA of the CDR3: TGTGCCAGCAGCGAACTAGAGACCACAGATACGCAGTATTTT.

This clone has more than one count but fewer than ten. The chain couples TRBV7-9 to TRBJ1-2; no reliable D call. Between the trimmed V and J ends, which lost 5 bases and 1 base, there was a span of 8 bases. Germline CDR1 is SEHNR and CDR2 is FQNEAQ (reference sequence). The CDR3 is 13 amino acids. This CDR3 is CASSEDLNYGYTF. CDR3 nucleotides: TGTGCCAGCAGCGAGGACCTTAACTATGGCTACACCTTC. Based on the CDR3 plus reference TRBV7-9 and TRBJ1-2, the full variable domain is DTGVSQNPRHKITKRGQNVTFRCDPISEHNRLYWYRQTLGQGPEFLTYFQNEAQLEKSRLLSDRFSAERPKGSFSTLEIQRTEQGDSAMYLCASSEDLNYGYTFGSGTRLTVV.

In regard to this clone: The sample carries other DNA sequences with the same CDR3. J is TRBJ2-7 and V is TRBV5-1; no reliable D call. CDR3 length: 11 residues. V lost 3 bases and J lost 0, with 1 base in between. Per the germline V gene, CDR1 is SGHRS and CDR2 is YFSETQ. DNA of the CDR3: TGCGCCAGCAGCTCCTCCTACGAGCAGTACTTC. It encodes CASSSSYEQYF. Based on the CDR3 plus reference TRBV5-1 and TRBJ2-7, the full variable domain is KAGVTQTPRYLIKTRGQQVTLSCSPISGHRSVSWYQQTPGQGLQFLFEYFSETQRNKGNFPGRFSGRQFSNSRSEMNVSTLELGDSALYLCASSSSYEQYFGPGTRLTVT.

J is TRBJ2-5 and V is TRBV2; D might be TRBD1 (6 bases). Trimming took off 0 bases at V and 4 bases at J, with 9 bases between the two ends. CDR3 length: 14 amino acids. Germline V CDR1 and CDR2: SNHLY, FYNNEI. CDR3 nucleotides: TGTGCCAGCAGTGAAGCGGGGGCACGAGAGACCCAGTACTTC. It yields the protein CASSEAGARETQYF.

The V call is TRBV13, the J call TRBJ1-1; D uncertain. With 4 bases removed from V and 3 bases from J, the gap between germline ends came to 3 bases. Germline CDR1 reads PRHDT; CDR2 reads FYEKMQ (reference sequence). The CDR3 totals 11 residues. The CDR3, as DNA: TGTGCCAGCAGCTCTGACACTGAAGCTTTCTTT. Amino acid sequence: CASSSDTEAFF.

The chain combines TRBV5-1 with TRBJ2-3; D is uncertain. V gave up 0 bases and J gave up 6 bases, with 23 bases separating them. Germline V gene sequence: CDR1 SGHRS, CDR2 YFSETQ. This CDR3 region has 18 residues. The CDR3 protein is CASSLAGRSVSLTDTQYF. DNA for the CDR3: TGCGCCAGCAGCTTGGCCGGCCGTAGTGTGTCCCTCACCGATACGCAGTATTTT.

V usage is TRBV27 and J usage is TRBJ2-5; D may be TRBD1 (6 bases). CDR1 and CDR2 (germline): MNHEY, SMNVEV (reference sequence). This CDR3 spans 14 amino acids. Deletions cut 2 bases from V and 4 bases from J, with 11 bases between. DNA for the CDR3: TGTGCCAGCAGTTTAGGGTGGACAGCAGAGACCCAGTACTTC. Its protein product is CASSLGWTAETQYF.

This chain uses TRBV19 with TRBJ1-6; TRBD1 might be the D (5 bases). Germline CDR1 and CDR2: LNHDA and SQIVND (reference sequence). This CDR3 contains 13 residues. V lost 8 bases, J lost 9 bases, and 14 bases lay in between. CDR3 DNA: TGTGCCAGTCGCCCCGGTAGGGGTTCACCCCTCCACTTT. Amino acids: CASRPGRGSPLHF.

V and J are TRBV25-1 and TRBJ1-2; D is ambiguous. The CDR3 contains 12 residues. Germline V gene data show CDR1 as MGHDK and CDR2 as SYGVNS. The V and J ends lost 10 bases and 4 bases respectively, with 13 bases between them. CDR3 bases: TGTGCCACCTTGACCGGACTCTATGGCTACACCTTC. Translation: CATLTGLYGYTF.

V usage is TRBV30 and J usage is TRBJ1-1; tentative D call: TRBD1 (6 bases). With 8 bases removed from V and 6 bases from J, the gap between germline ends came to 16 bases. Germline values: CDR1 GTSNPN, CDR2 SVGIG (reference sequence). The CDR3 consists of 12 residues. CDR3 sequence reads: CAGPGPGAEAFF. The CDR3 DNA follows: TGTGCCGGGCCGGGACCAGGGGCTGAAGCTTTCTTT.

This clone was recorded many times. Distinct nucleotide sequences in the sample also encode this CDR3. V and J are TRBV6-6 and TRBJ2-1; unclear D gene. The CDR3 has 12 amino acids. The germline V gene encodes CDR1 MNHNY and CDR2 SVGAGI (reference sequence). The V end was cut by 6 bases, the J end by 4 bases, with 7 bases between. The CDR3 is CASSRPYNEQFF. DNA of the CDR3: TGTGCCAGCAGCCGTCCTTACAATGAGCAGTTCTTC.